The entry that follows covers one T cell receptor beta chain sequence. One end of the junction does not line up with germline, which may come from a read error. In the original workflow: How many nucleated cells were present was estimated from reference gene primer amplification. Measured with immunoSEQ multiplex PCR; TCRdb has only the in-frame clones, and not every one. D and trimming were read from the DNA, whereas the V and J calls and clone size are those reported in that table. The sample lists under 20,000 clones, nearly 90% occurring once. This sample is part of a study of blood T cell repertoires in COVID-19. In the study overall: Sites across the United States, Italy and Spain contributed samples from acute and convalescent COVID-19. T cells, B-cell-depleted T cells, or PBMCs supplied cDNA or gDNA.

The CDR3 sequence is 12 residues long. The chain is built from TRBV12-3 or TRBV12-4 and TRBJ1-3; the D gene is possibly TRBD1 (6 bases). What was sequenced was peripheral blood. The source is a human donor with active COVID-19. The donor label of this sample is uncertain. Written as DNA, the CDR3 is TGTGCCAGCAGTTTGGGGAAACAGGGACCCCATTTT. This gives the protein CASSLGKQGPHF.